The 25 T cell receptor beta chains given below trace back to one sample, sequenced in a study of blood T cell repertoires in COVID-19. Method: immunoSEQ multiplex PCR; TCRdb's copy keeps in-frame clones and lacks some. This repertoire shows roughly 250,000 clones, roughly 84% found once; its top ten account for 4%. The source material was peripheral blood. The receptors shown here come from a woman aged 40-49 years with active or convalescent COVID-19.

The rearrangement links TRBV2 to TRBJ1-1; TRBD1 is a possible D gene (5 bases). From germline, CDR1 is SNHLY and CDR2 FYNNEI. V was pared by 11 bases and J by 5 bases, with 15 bases between. The CDR3 has 12 amino acids. The CDR3 DNA reads as TGTGCCGGGGCCAAGCGAGGAACTGAAGCTTTCTTT. It encodes CAGAKRGTEAFF.

CDR3 sequence: CASSEIGSRGDTQYF. In nucleotides, the CDR3 is TGTGCCAGCAGTGAAATCGGGAGTCGAGGAGATACGCAGTATTTT. The V and J genes are TRBV2 and TRBJ2-3; D perhaps matches TRBD2 (6 bases). Between the trimmed V and J ends, which lost 2 bases and 5 bases, there was a span of 14 bases. Germline CDR1 SNHLY, CDR2 FYNNEI. The CDR3 has 15 residues.

This chain links TRBV5-1 with TRBJ1-1; tentatively, D is TRBD1 (5 bases). The germline V gene has CDR1 SGHRS and CDR2 YFSETQ. The CDR3 totals 14 residues. Deletions cut 2 bases from V and 3 bases from J, with 11 bases between. In DNA form, the CDR3 reads TGCGCCAGCAGCTTTTGGGGCCAGGACACTGAAGCTTTCTTT. Translated, it gives CASSFWGQDTEAFF. The full variable domain, completed using reference TRBV5-1 and TRBJ1-1, is KAGVTQTPRYLIKTRGQQVTLSCSPISGHRSVSWYQQTPGQGLQFLFEYFSETQRNKGNFPGRFSGRQFSNSRSEMNVSTLELGDSALYLCASSFWGQDTEAFFGQGTRLTVV.

The chain recombines TRBV5-1 with TRBJ1-2, with D tentatively TRBD1 (6 bases). This CDR3 is 14 amino acids long. Germline V lookup: CDR1 SGHRS, CDR2 YFSETQ. The V gene lost 1 base and the J gene lost 8 bases, with 15 bases spanning the gap. The CDR3 sequence is CASSLSSRGQGYTF. CDR3 coding DNA: TGCGCCAGCAGCTTGTCTTCCAGGGGCCAGGGCTACACCTTC.

The chain uses TRBV28 and TRBJ1-5; weak D call: TRBD1 (5 bases). V was pared by 5 bases and J by 0 bases, with 17 bases between. The length of the CDR3 is 17 residues. CDR1 MDHEN and CDR2 SYDVKM come from the germline V gene. CDR3 loop: CASSLTYTGYSNQPQHF. The CDR3 DNA sequence: TGTGCCAGCAGTCTCACCTATACAGGTTATAGCAATCAGCCCCAGCATTTT.

The chain carries TRBV18 and TRBJ1-1; D not certain. Germline CDR1 KGHSH, CDR2 LQKENI. There are 12 residues in the CDR3. Trimming took 2 bases from V and 4 from J, leaving 5 bases between them. CDR3 sequence: CASSPMSTEAFF. As DNA, the CDR3 is TGTGCCAGCTCACCAATGAGCACTGAAGCTTTCTTT.

This clone was seen more than once but under ten times. This chain joins TRBV6-1 and TRBJ1-2; weak D call: TRBD1 (5 bases). Trimming removed 1 base from V and 4 bases from J, with 16 bases in between. Germline V lookup: CDR1 MNHNS, CDR2 SASEGT. The CDR3 has 16 amino acids. The CDR3 here is CASSEGWGRSVYGYTF. CDR3 DNA: TGTGCCAGCAGTGAAGGTTGGGGCAGATCGGTCTATGGCTACACCTTC.

V is TRBV4-1 and J is TRBJ2-7, with D unclear. In germline, CDR1 is MGHRA, CDR2 YSYEKL. Deletions cut 0 bases from V and 0 bases from J, with 12 bases between. This CDR3 has 16 residues. This chain's CDR3 is CASSQDDRSASYEQYV. The CDR3 DNA reads as TGCGCCAGCAGCCAAGATGATCGGAGTGCCTCCTACGAGCAGTACGTC.

To note about this clone: Different DNA sequences within this sample yield the same CDR3. This sequence joins TRBV7-3 and TRBJ2-2; D unresolved. CDR1 is SGHTA, CDR2 FQGTGA, per germline. Deletions cut 3 bases from V and 4 bases from J, with 3 bases between. CDR3 size: 12 residues. The CDR3 sequence: CASSFGTGELFF. DNA of the CDR3: TGTGCCAGCAGCTTCGGCACCGGGGAGCTGTTTTTT. Filled out from reference TRBV7-3 and TRBJ2-2, the complete variable domain reads GAGVSQTPSNKVTEKGKYVELRCDPISGHTALYWYRQSLGQGPEFLIYFQGTGAADDSGLPNDRFFAVRPEGSVSTLKIQRTERGDSAVYLCASSFGTGELFFGEGSRLTVL.

The chain carries TRBV30 and TRBJ1-6; 9 bases are a match to TRBD1. The V gene end was trimmed by 2 bases and the J gene end by 10 bases; junction bases not matched to a gene: 6. There are 14 residues in the CDR3. CDR1 GTSNPN and CDR2 SVGIG come from the germline V gene (reference sequence). In DNA, the CDR3 is TGTGCCTGGAGTACCGGGACAGGGAACTCACCCCTCCACTTT. It yields the protein CAWSTGTGNSPLHF.

This chain uses TRBV29-1 with TRBJ2-1, with 10 nucleotides matching TRBD2. Germline V gives CDR1 SQVTM, CDR2 ANQGSEA. V lost 5 bases to trimming and J lost 4 bases; unmatched junction nucleotides: 2. The CDR3 contains 13 residues. CDR3 nucleotide sequence: TGCAGCGTTAGCGGGGGGGCGTACAATGAGCAGTTCTTC. Translating it yields CSVSGGAYNEQFF.

V gene TRBV3-1 (or the pseudogene TRBV3-2) combines with J gene TRBJ2-6; D is possibly TRBD2 (5 bases). Germline V gives CDR1 LGHDT, CDR2 YNNKEL (reference sequence). The CDR3 sequence is 12 residues long. As DNA, the CDR3 is TGTGCGGGGAGCTCTGGGGCCAACGTCCTGACTTTC. It is translated as CAGSSGANVLTF.

The chain links TRBV10-1 to TRBJ2-3; D not resolved. Between the trimmed V and J ends, which lost 0 bases and 1 base, there was a span of 11 bases. Germline V lookup: CDR1 WNHNN, CDR2 SYGVQD (reference sequence). The length of the CDR3 is 16 residues. CDR3: CASSESRGGGTDTQYF. In DNA form, the CDR3 reads TGCGCCAGCAGTGAGTCCCGAGGTGGCGGCACAGATACGCAGTATTTT.

J is TRBJ1-2 and V is TRBV11-2; D remains ambiguous. There are 15 residues in the CDR3. Looked up from germline, CDR1 is SGHAT and CDR2 is FQNNGV. Trimming left V 0 bases short and J 3 bases short, with 11 bases between. Here the CDR3 DNA reads TGTGCCAGCAGCTTAGACCGGGGTCAGTACTATGGCTACACCTTC. As protein: CASSLDRGQYYGYTF.

This clone was found a few times. Written as DNA, the CDR3 is TGTGCCACCAGTGCAGCAGGGGCACGCGGTTCACCCCTCCACTTT. As protein: CATSAAGARGSPLHF. The chain couples TRBV24-1 to TRBJ1-6; tentatively, D is TRBD1 (6 bases). Between the trimmed V and J ends, which lost 5 bases and 9 bases, there was a span of 16 bases. Germline lookup yields CDR1 KGHDR and CDR2 SFDVKD. The CDR3 is 15 residues long.

The chain has TRBV24-1 and TRBJ1-4; D is ambiguous. The germline V gene has CDR1 KGHDR and CDR2 SFDVKD. Trimming took 10 bases from V and 6 from J, leaving 20 bases between them. The CDR3 consists of 15 residues. CDR3 in amino acids: CATQAGWSSDEKLFF. In nucleotides, the CDR3 is TGTGCCACGCAGGCGGGATGGAGTTCGGATGAAAAACTGTTTTTT.

The chain has TRBV19 and TRBJ1-2; maybe TRBD1 (6 bases). V shed 4 bases and J shed 4 bases, with 10 bases lying between them. The CDR3 runs 13 residues. In germline, CDR1 is LNHDA, CDR2 SQIVND (reference sequence). The CDR3 loop reads CASSTGQLYGYTF. DNA for the CDR3: TGTGCCAGTAGTACTGGACAGCTCTATGGCTACACCTTC.

This clone appeared once. J is TRBJ1-1 and V is TRBV12-3 or TRBV12-4; D possibly corresponds to TRBD1 (6 bases). The CDR3 runs to 13 residues. V was pared by 6 bases and J by 5 bases, with 13 bases between. CDR3 sequence reads: CASSPRGRTEAFF. The CDR3 DNA follows: TGTGCCAGCAGCCCCAGGGGAAGGACTGAAGCTTTCTTT.

This chain connects TRBV19 to TRBJ1-4; weak D call: TRBD1 (5 bases). V was pared by 11 bases and J by 3 bases, with 13 bases between. This CDR3 region has 13 residues. Looked up from germline, CDR1 is LNHDA and CDR2 is SQIVND (reference sequence). The CDR3 region is CAARGDANEKLFF. Here the CDR3 DNA reads TGTGCCGCTCGGGGGGATGCTAATGAAAAACTGTTTTTT.

This clone appeared a single time. The rearrangement links TRBV30 to TRBJ1-6; D remains unclear. The CDR3 extends over 15 amino acids. V gave up 0 bases and J gave up 7 bases, with 13 bases separating them. Germline lookup yields CDR1 GTSNPN and CDR2 SVGIG (reference sequence). The CDR3 coding sequence is TGTGCCTGGAGTGTACGTCCTGGAGGGAATTCACCCCTCCACTTT. It yields the protein CAWSVRPGGNSPLHF.

The chain is built from TRBV6-6 and TRBJ2-1; 14 bases fit TRBD2. V shed 5 bases and J 9 bases; nucleotides not matched to a gene: 9. CDR1 is MNHNY, CDR2 SVGAGI, per germline (reference sequence). The CDR3 has 16 amino acids. In DNA, the CDR3 is TGTGCCAGCAGTACCCGACTAGCGGGGGGGCAGGGTGAGCAGTTCTTC. This codes for CASSTRLAGGQGEQFF.

Points on this clone: One end of the junction does not line up with germline, which may come from a read error. The rearrangement joins TRBV11-2 to TRBJ2-5; TRBD1 is a possible D gene (5 bases). The CDR3 extends over 13 amino acids. Germline values: CDR1 SGHAT, CDR2 FQNNGV. This chain's CDR3 is CASSLDSSETQYF. The CDR3 DNA is TGTGCCAGCAGCCTAGACAGTTCGGAGACCCAGTACTTC.

The rearrangement links TRBV30 to TRBJ1-2; no definite D call. The germline V gene has CDR1 GTSNPN and CDR2 SVGIG (reference sequence). V was trimmed by 0 bases and J by 2 bases, leaving 10 bases between them. The CDR3 has 14 amino acids. The CDR3 sequence is CAWSVLRQNYGYTF. The CDR3 DNA reads as TGTGCCTGGAGTGTACTAAGGCAGAACTATGGCTACACCTTC.

Many counts were recorded for this clone. The gene calls are TRBV6-5 and TRBJ2-7; tentatively, D is TRBD1 (6 bases). This CDR3 region has 15 residues. CDR1 and CDR2 from the germline V gene are MNHEY and SVGAGI. The V end lost 6 bases, the J end lost 3 bases, and 18 bases lay between the germline ends. CDR3 amino acids: CASRVGADFFYEQYF. The DNA for the CDR3 is TGTGCCAGCAGAGTGGGGGCGGATTTTTTCTACGAGCAGTACTTC.

This clone was found a few times. The chain has TRBV11-2 and TRBJ2-7, with a tentative D call TRBD1 (6 bases). The CDR3 extends over 14 amino acids. V gave up 3 bases and J gave up 2 bases, with 11 bases separating them. The V gene's germline CDR1 is SGHAT and CDR2 FQNNGV. CDR3 bases: TGTGCCAGCAGCTTGAGGACAGCGACCTACGAGCAGTACTTC. Translating gives CASSLRTATYEQYF.